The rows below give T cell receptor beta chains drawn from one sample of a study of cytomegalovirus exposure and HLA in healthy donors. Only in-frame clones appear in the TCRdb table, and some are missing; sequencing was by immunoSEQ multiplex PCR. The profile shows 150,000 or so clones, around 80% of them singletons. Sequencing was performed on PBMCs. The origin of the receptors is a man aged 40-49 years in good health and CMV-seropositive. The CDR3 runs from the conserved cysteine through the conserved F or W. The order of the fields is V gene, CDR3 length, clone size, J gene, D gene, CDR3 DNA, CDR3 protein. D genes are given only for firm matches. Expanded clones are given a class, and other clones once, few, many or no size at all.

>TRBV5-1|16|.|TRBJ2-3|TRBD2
TGCGCCAGCAGCCTCTGGGTAGCGGGAGTGACAGATACGCAGTATTTT
CASSLWVAGVTDTQYF
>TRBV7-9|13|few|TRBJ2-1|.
TGTGCCAGCAGCGCGACTTTCTACAATGAGCAGTTCTTC
CASSATFYNEQFF
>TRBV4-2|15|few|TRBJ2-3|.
TGTGCCAGCAGCCAAGATCGCGGGGCCCGAGATACGCAGTATTTT
CASSQDRGARDTQYF
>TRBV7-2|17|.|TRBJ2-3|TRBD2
TGTGCCAGCAGCCCAGATGGGGGGGGCGGGAGGACAGATACGCAGTATTTT
CASSPDGGGGRTDTQYF
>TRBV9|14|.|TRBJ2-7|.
TGTGCCAGCAGCGTAGGTCCGAGCTCCTACGAGCAGTACTTC
CASSVGPSSYEQYF
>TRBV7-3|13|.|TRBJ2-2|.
TGTGCCAGCAGCTTAAGCGTCGCCGGGGAGCTGTTTTTT
CASSLSVAGELFF
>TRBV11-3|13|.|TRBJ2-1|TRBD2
TGTGCCAGCAGCCCCCCGGGAGGCAATGAGCAGTTCTTC
CASSPPGGNEQFF
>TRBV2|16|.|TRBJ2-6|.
TGTGCCAGCACGCAGCGGGTCTCTTCCGGGGCCAACGTCCTGACTTTC
CASTQRVSSGANVLTF
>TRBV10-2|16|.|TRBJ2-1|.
TGCGCCAGCAGTGGGGGTTTGCGGGCGACTTACAATGAGCAGTTCTTC
CASSGGLRATYNEQFF
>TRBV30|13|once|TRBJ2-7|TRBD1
TGTGCCTGGAGTTGGGGACAGCCCTACGAGCAGTACTTC
CAWSWGQPYEQYF
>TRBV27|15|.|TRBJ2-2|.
TGTGCCAGCAGTTTGTGGCAGGGAGGCACCGGGGAGCTGTTTTTT
CASSLWQGGTGELFF
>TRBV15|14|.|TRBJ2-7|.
TGTGCCACCAGCAGAGGAGGTTCCTCCTCCGAGCAGTACTTC
CATSRGGSSSEQYF
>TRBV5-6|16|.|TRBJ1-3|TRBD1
TGTGCCAGCAGCCGGGGACAGGGGGTATCTGGAAACACCATATATTTT
CASSRGQGVSGNTIYF
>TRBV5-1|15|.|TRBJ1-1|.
TGCGCCAGCAGCTTGGAAGGGCCCCGGGGCACTGAAGCTTTCTTT
CASSLEGPRGTEAFF
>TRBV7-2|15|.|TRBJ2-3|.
TGTGCCAGCAGCTTATGGGCCAGGGGCACAGATACGCAGTATTTT
CASSLWARGTDTQYF
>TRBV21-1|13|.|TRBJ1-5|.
TGTGCCAGCAGCCCGCCAGGTGGCGAGCCCCAGCATTTT
CASSPPGGEPQHF
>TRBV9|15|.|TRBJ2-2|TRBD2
TGTGCCAGCAGCGTTAGCGGGAGGGCCGGCGGGGAGCTGTTTTTT
CASSVSGRAGGELFF
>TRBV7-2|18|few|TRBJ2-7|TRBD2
TGTGCCAGCAGCTTAGAAGGGACTAGCGGGACTTGGATCTACGAGCAGTACTTC
CASSLEGTSGTWIYEQYF
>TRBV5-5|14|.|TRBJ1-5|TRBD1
TGTGCCAGCAGCGCTACAGGGGACGGGCAGCCCCAGCATTTT
CASSATGDGQPQHF
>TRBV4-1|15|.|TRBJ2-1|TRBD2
TGCGCCAGCAGCCAAGGGACTAGCCCCTACAATGAGCAGTTCTTC
CASSQGTSPYNEQFF
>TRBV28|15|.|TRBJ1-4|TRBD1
TGTGCCAGCAGTTTACCCGGGACAGAGAATGAAAAACTGTTTTTT
CASSLPGTENEKLFF
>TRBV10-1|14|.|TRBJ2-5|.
TGCGCCAGCAGTGTTTCAGGGCTTGGGAAGACCCAGTACTTC
CASSVSGLGKTQYF
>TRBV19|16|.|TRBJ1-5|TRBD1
TGTGCCAGTAGAAAGCCGGGACAGGGATCCAATCAGCCCCAGCATTTT
CASRKPGQGSNQPQHF
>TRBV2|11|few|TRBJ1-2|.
TGTGCCAGCAGCTACACCTCTGATATCAGGTTC
CASSYTSDIRF
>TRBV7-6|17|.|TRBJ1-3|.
TGTGCCAGCAGCTTAGTTTGGGGGGGGTCGGCTGGAAACACCATATATTTT
CASSLVWGGSAGNTIYF
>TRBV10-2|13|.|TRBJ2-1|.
TGCGCCAGCACTCGGGGGTTGGGTAATGAGCAGTTCTTC
CASTRGLGNEQFF
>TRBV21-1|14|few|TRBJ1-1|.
TGTGCCAGAAAGCATGGGCCCTACCCCACTGAAGCTCTCTTT
CARKHGPYPTEALF
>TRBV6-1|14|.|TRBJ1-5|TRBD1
TGTGCCAGCAGTGGGACAGGGAACTATCAGCCCCAGCATTTT
CASSGTGNYQPQHF
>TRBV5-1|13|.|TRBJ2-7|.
TGCGCCAGCAGCTTGGGGACTCCGCACGAGCAGTACTTC
CASSLGTPHEQYF
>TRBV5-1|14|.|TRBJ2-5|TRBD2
TGCGCCACGAAGACAGCGGGAGGATCAGAGACCCAGTACTTC
CATKTAGGSETQYF
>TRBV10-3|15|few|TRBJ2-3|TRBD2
TGTGCCATCAGTTTTAGCGGGAGGGCGATGGATACGCAGTATTTT
CAISFSGRAMDTQYF
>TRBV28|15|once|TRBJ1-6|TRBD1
TGTGCCAGCAGTTCGGGACAGGGTAATAATTCACCCCTCCACTTT
CASSSGQGNNSPLHF
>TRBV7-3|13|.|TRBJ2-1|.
TGTGCCAGCAGCCTGTCGTCCTACAATGAGCAGTTCTTC
CASSLSSYNEQFF
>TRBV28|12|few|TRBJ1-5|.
TGTGCCAGCAAGGAGGCCTCCCAGCCCCAGCATTTT
CASKEASQPQHF
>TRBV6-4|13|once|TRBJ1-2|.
TGTGCCAGCAGGACCGGCCCGGGCTATGGCTACACCTTC
CASRTGPGYGYTF
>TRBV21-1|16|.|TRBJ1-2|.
TGTGCCAGCAGCCACCAGACAGGTTTGGGGCCATATGGCTACACCTTC
CASSHQTGLGPYGYTF